This entry concerns a single TCR beta chain. Trimming took off 2 bases at V and 6 bases at J, with 8 bases between the two ends. The CDR3 has 12 residues. Germline V gene sequence: CDR1 MRHNA, CDR2 SNTAGT. Under the authors' procedure: Nucleated cell counts were estimated from reference gene primer amplification. Assay used: immunoSEQ multiplex PCR; TCRdb lists only in-frame clones, some missing. Clone size and V and J calls were adopted from that table, with D and trimming inferred from the DNA. The data contain around 150,000 clones, around 87% of them singletons. The data are from a study of blood T cell repertoires in COVID-19.

V usage is TRBV6-4 and J usage is TRBJ2-7; tentative D call: TRBD1 (6 bases). What was sequenced was peripheral blood. This clonotype was obtained from a man aged 50 to 60 with active COVID-19. CDR3 DNA sequence: TGTGCCAGCAGTGACGACAGGTTCGAGCAGTACTTC. Encoded protein: CASSDDRFEQYF.